A single sample gave rise to the 12 T cell receptor beta chains below, sequenced in a study of T cell responses to AZD1222 COVID-19 vaccine. Here immunoSEQ multiplex PCR was the method, and the copy in TCRdb shows in-frame clones only, minus some. The sample shows roughly 120,000 clones, roughly 90% of them seen only once. Sequencing was performed on peripheral blood, taken on day 0 of AZD1222 vaccination. The source of these receptors is an adult in good health.

The V gene is TRBV12-3 or TRBV12-4, the J gene TRBJ1-5; D possibly corresponds to TRBD1 (5 bases). CDR3 length equals 13 residues. Trimming removed 3 bases from V and 5 bases from J, with 8 bases in between. The CDR3 bases are TGTGCCAGCAGTTTCCAGACAGATCAGCCCCAGCATTTT. It yields the protein CASSFQTDQPQHF.

The chain combines TRBV7-9 with TRBJ2-7, with 7 positions matching TRBD1. The CDR3 length is 13 residues. CDR1 SEHNR and CDR2 FQNEAQ come from the germline V gene (reference sequence). V shed 3 bases, J shed 2 bases, and the junction held 1 base outside the gene matches. This chain's CDR3 is CASSLTGTYEQYF. CDR3 coding DNA: TGTGCCAGCAGCTTGACAGGGACCTACGAGCAGTACTTC. The full variable domain, in which reference TRBV7-9 and TRBJ2-7 provide the parts outside the CDR3, is DTGVSQNPRHKITKRGQNVTFRCDPISEHNRLYWYRQTLGQGPEFLTYFQNEAQLEKSRLLSDRFSAERPKGSFSTLEIQRTEQGDSAMYLCASSLTGTYEQYFGPGTRLTVT.

The chain carries TRBV4-1 and TRBJ1-6, with D tentatively TRBD1 (6 bases). The germline V gene has CDR1 MGHRA and CDR2 YSYEKL. This CDR3 comprises 15 residues. The V end lost 1 base, the J end lost 13 bases, and 17 bases lay between the germline ends. The CDR3 DNA reads TGCGCCAGCAGCCAAGTACAACAGGGTCTAGGCCCCCTCCACTTT. It is translated as CASSQVQQGLGPLHF.

As to this clone: Other DNA sequences in this specimen translate into the identical CDR3. The V and J genes are TRBV11-2 and TRBJ1-2; D is unresolved. This CDR3 has 12 residues. V lost 1 base and J lost 4, with 4 bases in between. Germline V gives CDR1 SGHAT, CDR2 FQNNGV. In DNA, the CDR3 is TGTGCCAGCAGCTTAGGAAGCTATGGCTACACCTTC. Protein sequence: CASSLGSYGYTF. Based on the CDR3 plus reference TRBV11-2 and TRBJ1-2, the full variable domain is EAGVAQSPRYKIIEKRQSVAFWCNPISGHATLYWYQQILGQGPKLLIQFQNNGVVDDSQLPKDRFSAERLKGVDSTLKIQPAKLEDSAVYLCASSLGSYGYTFGSGTRLTVV.

The chain carries TRBV11-2 and TRBJ2-5, with D tentatively TRBD1 or TRBD2 (5 bases each). The CDR3 covers 12 residues. Germline CDR1 reads SGHAT; CDR2 reads FQNNGV. Trimming cost V 6 bases and J 7 bases, with 12 bases left between them. The CDR3 loop is CASRTDRGTQYF. CDR3 nucleotide sequence: TGTGCCAGCAGGACAGATCGGGGGACCCAGTACTTC. The whole variable domain, remainder taken from reference TRBV11-2 and TRBJ2-5, is EAGVAQSPRYKIIEKRQSVAFWCNPISGHATLYWYQQILGQGPKLLIQFQNNGVVDDSQLPKDRFSAERLKGVDSTLKIQPAKLEDSAVYLCASRTDRGTQYFGPGTRLLVL.

The rearrangement joins TRBV5-4 to TRBJ2-1; TRBD2 matches at 7 bases. The ends lost 0 bases at V and 3 bases at J; junction bases unmatched: 9. The germline gives CDR1 SGHNT, CDR2 YYREEE (reference sequence). The CDR3 totals 17 residues. CDR3 residues: CASSLGGASGNYNEQFF. CDR3 coding DNA: TGTGCCAGCAGCTTGGGAGGGGCTAGCGGAAACTACAATGAGCAGTTCTTC.

The V and J genes are TRBV15 and TRBJ2-2; 7 positions match TRBD1. J lost 0 bases, V lost 1 base, and 2 bases had no gene match. This CDR3 spans 16 amino acids. Germline values: CDR1 LNHNV, CDR2 YYDKDF (reference sequence). The CDR3 DNA sequence: TGTGCCACCAGCAGAGGACAGGGCACGAACACCGGGGAGCTGTTTTTT. Protein: CATSRGQGTNTGELFF.

This chain joins TRBV6-9 and TRBJ2-5, with D unclear. The CDR3 length is 13 residues. The V and J ends lost 8 bases and 2 bases respectively, with 12 bases between them. CDR1 is MNHGY and CDR2 is SVAAGI in the germline V gene. The CDR3 sequence is CASEDYAQETQYF. The CDR3 nucleotides are TGTGCCAGCGAAGATTATGCACAAGAGACCCAGTACTTC.

The rearrangement joins TRBV12-3 or TRBV12-4 to TRBJ1-2; D remains unclear. Trimming shortened V by 1 base and J by 3 bases, and 6 bases separated the two germline ends. The CDR3 has 13 residues. The CDR3 here is CASSLGTDYGYTF. The CDR3, as DNA: TGTGCCAGCAGTTTAGGGACGGACTATGGCTACACCTTC.

The rearrangement uses TRBV5-6 and TRBJ2-7; 10 bases line up with TRBD1. This CDR3 region has 15 residues. Trimming removed 1 base from V and 5 bases from J; junction bases left unmatched: 6. The germline CDR1 and CDR2 sequences are SGHDT and YYEEEE. This CDR3 is CASSLLGQGTHEQYF. The CDR3 coding sequence is TGTGCCAGCAGCTTGTTGGGACAGGGGACCCACGAGCAGTACTTC.

Regarding this clone: The junction departs from the called germline gene at one end, perhaps through a read error. This chain links TRBV6-5 with TRBJ1-5, with 10 bases aligning to TRBD1. CDR3 length equals 14 residues. The germline V gene has CDR1 MNHEY and CDR2 SVGAGI. Written as DNA, the CDR3 is TGTGCCAGCTGGGACAGGGGTAGCAATCGGCCCCAGCATTTT. Translating it yields CASWDRGSNRPQHF.

This sequence joins TRBV2 and TRBJ2-3, with TRBD2 identical over 12 bases. Germline-derived CDR1 and CDR2 are SNHLY and FYNNEI. V was pared by 5 bases and J by 1 base, with 1 base of the junction left unmatched. The CDR3 spans 15 residues. CDR3 DNA: TGTGCCAGCAGTCGGACTAGCGGGGGCACAGATACGCAGTATTTT. Its translation is CASSRTSGGTDTQYF. Full variable domain (remainder filled in from reference TRBV2 and TRBJ2-3): EPEVTQTPSHQVTQMGQEVILRCVPISNHLYFYWYRQILGQKVEFLVSFYNNEISEKSEIFDDQFSVERPDGSNFTLKIRSTKLEDSAMYFCASSRTSGGTDTQYFGPGTRLTVL.